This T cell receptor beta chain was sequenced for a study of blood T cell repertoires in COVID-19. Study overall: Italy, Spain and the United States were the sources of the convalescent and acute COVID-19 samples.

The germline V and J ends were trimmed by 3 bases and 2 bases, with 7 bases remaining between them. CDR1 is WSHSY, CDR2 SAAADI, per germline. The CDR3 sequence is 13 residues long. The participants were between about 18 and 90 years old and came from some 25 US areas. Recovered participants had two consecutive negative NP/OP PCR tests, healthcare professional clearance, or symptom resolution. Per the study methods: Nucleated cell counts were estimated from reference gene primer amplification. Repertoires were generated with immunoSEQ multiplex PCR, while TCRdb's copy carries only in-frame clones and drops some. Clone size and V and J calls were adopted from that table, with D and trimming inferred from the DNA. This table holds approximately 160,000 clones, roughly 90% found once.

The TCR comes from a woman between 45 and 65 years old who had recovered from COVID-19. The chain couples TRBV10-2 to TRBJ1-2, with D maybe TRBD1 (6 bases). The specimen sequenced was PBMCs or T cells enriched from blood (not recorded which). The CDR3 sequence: CASSEQGNYGYTF. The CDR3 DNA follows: TGCGCCAGCAGTGAACAGGGAAACTATGGCTACACCTTC.